This T cell receptor beta chain was obtained from a study of blood T cell repertoires in COVID-19. Study summary: Material from acute and convalescent COVID-19 was sourced from the United States, Italy and Spain.

V trimming: 1 base; J trimming: 5 bases; junction bases outside the gene matches: 9. This CDR3 has 15 residues. CDR1 and CDR2 from the germline V gene are SGHRS and YFSETQ. Libraries were prepared by immunoSEQ multiplex PCR; TCRdb keeps only in-frame clonotypes and omits some of them. The data hold some 330,000 clones, with more than 90% observed a single time. This sequence originates from a woman in her 30s who had recovered from COVID-19. The source material was PBMCs or T cells enriched from blood (not recorded which). The chain carries TRBV5-1 and TRBJ2-7; TRBD2 aligns across 7 bases. The chain's CDR3 is CASSLWGREVDEQYF. As DNA, the CDR3 is TGCGCCAGCAGCTTGTGGGGGAGGGAGGTCGACGAGCAGTACTTC.